One and the same sample provided the 25 T cell receptor beta chains below, sequenced in a study of blood T cells in healthy people across ages. PCR was performed a second time for roughly 7 to 11 cycles using a sample-barcoded 5' primer and a J-beta primer mix. In TCRdb, the 5' RACE reads were re-called with MiXCR into one record per CDR3 protein. The table has hundreds of thousands of distinct CDR3 sequences, about 30% seen once; the top ten hold 17%. Sequencing was performed on blood. The receptors stem from an elderly woman in good health.

J is TRBJ2-5 and V is TRBV7-2; 8 positions agree with TRBD1. Near its end, the DNA agrees better with TRBJ2-7, so the J call may be wrong. This CDR3 contains 15 residues. Germline V gives CDR1 SGHTA, CDR2 FQGNSA. CDR3: CASSSIGQGWIEQYF. In nucleotides, the CDR3 is TGTGCCAGCAGCTCCATCGGACAGGGATGGATCGAGCAGTACTTC.

A single count supports this clonotype. A read error may explain this, as a much larger clone is one base away. The V and J genes are TRBV5-1 and TRBJ2-6; TRBD1 agrees at 10 bases. Germline loops: CDR1 SGHRS, CDR2 YFSETQ. The CDR3 spans 19 residues. CDR3 in DNA: TGCGCCGGCAGCTCTTCCGGGACAGGGGCCTTTTCCGGGGCCAACGTCCTGACTTTC. Protein sequence: CAGSSSGTGAFSGANVLTF.

This clonotype was counted between two and nine times. The chain is built from TRBV7-2 and TRBJ2-3; TRBD1 matches 9 bases. V was pared by 5 bases and J by 2 bases, with 5 bases of the junction left unmatched. Germline assignment: CDR1 SGHTA and CDR2 FQGNSA. The CDR3 sequence is 15 residues long. The CDR3 sequence is CASSHRGPDTDTQYF. The CDR3, as DNA: TGTGCCAGCAGCCACAGGGGGCCGGACACAGATACGCAGTATTTT.

The chain recombines TRBV7-2 with TRBJ1-1; D is ambiguous. V dropped 5 bases and J dropped 4 bases, with 11 bases sitting between them. The CDR3 runs to 13 residues. Germline loops: CDR1 SGHTA, CDR2 FQGNSA. The CDR3 DNA is TGTGCCAGCAGCCTCACAATTCCCACTGAAGCTTTCTTT. Translating it yields CASSLTIPTEAFF.

This clonotype was seen at least ten times. This chain links TRBV20-1 with TRBJ2-7; a weak D match, TRBD2 (5 bases). The CDR3 is 13 residues long. The germline gives CDR1 DFQATT, CDR2 SNEGSKA (reference sequence). Trimming took 6 bases from V and 3 from J, leaving 15 bases between them. The CDR3 bases are TGCAGTGCCAAGGACTGGCTTAACTACGAGCAGTACTTC. Translated, it gives CSAKDWLNYEQYF.

The gene calls are TRBV19 and TRBJ2-5; D gene unclear. The CDR3 is 13 amino acids. Germline loops: CDR1 LNHDA, CDR2 SQIVND (reference sequence). V was clipped by 3 bases and J by 2 bases, with 7 bases between them. The CDR3 coding sequence is TGTGCCAGTAGTATTCTTGGTCAAGAGACCCAGTACTTC. It codes for CASSILGQETQYF.

The chain uses TRBV3-1 and TRBJ2-1; D may correspond to TRBD1 or TRBD2 (5 bases each). The CDR3 covers 17 residues. The V end was cut by 2 bases, the J end by 5 bases, with 19 bases between. CDR1 LGHDT and CDR2 YNNKEL come from the germline V gene (reference sequence). This chain's CDR3 is CASSQPGLGETDNEQFF. Written as DNA, the CDR3 is TGTGCCAGCAGCCAACCTGGACTCGGGGAGACAGACAATGAGCAGTTCTTC.

This clonotype was observed a handful of times. The CDR3 DNA follows: TGTGCCTGGAAACTAGCGGGGGGAGGTGAGCAGTTCTTC. Its translation is CAWKLAGGGEQFF. The chain has TRBV30 and TRBJ2-1; 12 bases are shared with TRBD2. The CDR3 has 13 amino acids. Germline V gives CDR1 GTSNPN, CDR2 SVGIG (reference sequence). V gave up 4 bases and J gave up 9 bases; unmatched junction bases: 4. Drawing the rest from reference TRBV30 and TRBJ2-1, the complete variable domain is SQTIHQWPATLVQPVGSPLSLECTVEGTSNPNLYWYRQAAGRGLQLLFYSVGIGQISSEVPQNLSASRPQDRQFILSSKKLLLSDSGFYLCAWKLAGGGEQFFGPGTRLTVL.

The V gene is TRBV10-3, the J gene TRBJ2-7; D gene uncertain. Germline V gene lookup returns CDR1 ENHRY and CDR2 SYGVKD. V was pared by 5 bases and J by 6 bases, with 8 bases between. The CDR3 length is 11 residues. The CDR3 reads CAISSSTEQYF. The CDR3 DNA is TGTGCCATCAGTTCAAGCACCGAGCAGTACTTC.

This clonotype was picked up a small number of times. A much larger clone lies a single base off, so this may be a read error. The rearrangement links TRBV7-2 to TRBJ2-4; no clear D. CDR1 and CDR2 (germline): SGHTA, FQGNSA. V was clipped by 0 bases and J by 15 bases, with 12 bases between them. The CDR3 spans 12 residues. The CDR3 spells CASSLAGVWWYF. CDR3 sequence (DNA): TGTGCCAGCAGCTTAGCTGGGGTCTGGTGGTACTTC. Looking up the rest from reference TRBV7-2 and TRBJ2-4 gives the full variable domain: GAGVSQSPSNKVTEKGKDVELRCDPISGHTALYWYRQSLGQGLEFLIYFQGNSAPDKSGLPSDRFSAERTGGSVSTLTIQRTQQEDSAVYLCASSLAGVWWYFGAGTRLSVL.

At least ten counts were recorded for this clonotype. The chain uses TRBV3-1 and TRBJ2-1; 9 bases align to TRBD2. The germline gives CDR1 LGHDT, CDR2 YNNKEL (reference sequence). This CDR3 contains 15 residues. Trimming took 4 bases from V and 3 from J; bases not matched to a gene: 4. DNA of the CDR3: TGTGCCAGCAGCCCCTTAGCGGGGGACTACAATGAGCAGTTCTTC. Its translation: CASSPLAGDYNEQFF.

This clonotype has only a few counts. This sequence joins TRBV4-1 and TRBJ2-7; D ambiguous. The CDR3 contains 16 residues. Germline lookup yields CDR1 MGHRA and CDR2 YSYEKL. Trimming left V 0 bases short and J 3 bases short, with 15 bases between. The CDR3, as DNA: TGCGCCAGCAGCCAAGAAGTGGTGACAATCGGCTACGAGCAGTACTTC. This sequence encodes CASSQEVVTIGYEQYF.

This clonotype was counted between two and nine times. This chain's CDR3 is CASSSGVAKNIQYF. The CDR3 nucleotides read TGTGCCAGCAGCTCCGGGGTAGCCAAAAACATTCAGTACTTC. The genes are TRBV5-6 and TRBJ2-4; D may be TRBD2 (5 bases). Trimming removed 3 bases from V and 0 bases from J, with 7 bases in between. Looked up from germline, CDR1 is SGHDT and CDR2 is YYEEEE. The CDR3 has 14 amino acids.

With regard to this clonotype: With a much larger clone just one base away, this may be a read error. The chain recombines TRBV20-1 with TRBJ1-2, with no clear D. This CDR3 has 12 amino acids. CDR1 is DFQATT, CDR2 SNEGSKA, per germline (reference sequence). CDR3 residues: CRAIGQEASYTF. CDR3 bases: TGCAGGGCTATAGGGCAAGAAGCCAGCTACACCTTC.

This clonotype was seen repeatedly, ten times or more. The chain links TRBV5-1 to TRBJ1-1; D is perhaps TRBD1 (6 bases). The V gene's germline CDR1 is SGHRS and CDR2 YFSETQ. CDR3 length equals 15 residues. Trimming pared 0 bases from V and 1 base from J, leaving 10 bases between. This CDR3 reads CASSLGGGQNTEAFF. In nucleotides, the CDR3 is TGCGCCAGCAGCTTGGGCGGGGGCCAGAACACTGAAGCTTTCTTT.

In its sample, this clonotype was seen many times. This chain links TRBV20-1 with TRBJ1-2; a weak D match, TRBD1 (6 bases). Germline values: CDR1 DFQATT, CDR2 SNEGSKA (reference sequence). Trimming took off 6 bases at V and 4 bases at J, with 12 bases between the two ends. The CDR3 totals 12 residues. The CDR3: CSAEGTSYGYTF. CDR3 DNA sequence: TGCAGTGCCGAAGGGACATCCTATGGCTACACCTTC.

This rearrangement joins TRBV18 to TRBJ1-2; unclear D gene. This CDR3 contains 13 residues. In germline, CDR1 is KGHSH, CDR2 LQKENI. Trimming cost V 6 bases and J 8 bases, with 16 bases left between them. CDR3 protein: CASSPGPQEGYTF. CDR3 bases: TGTGCCAGCTCCCCTGGGCCTCAGGAGGGCTACACCTTC.

As regards this clonotype: A much larger clone sits a single nucleotide away, making a read error possible. The gene calls are TRBV5-1 and TRBJ2-3; D ambiguous. CDR1 SGHRS and CDR2 YFSETQ come from the germline V gene. The CDR3 totals 14 residues. The CDR3 DNA follows: TGCGCCACTACGACGGGCCTGCCCACAGATGCGCAGTATTTT. Its translation is CATTTGLPTDAQYF. Variable domain in full (rest from reference TRBV5-1 and TRBJ2-3): KAGVTQTPRYLIKTRGQQVTLSCSPISGHRSVSWYQQTPGQGLQFLFEYFSETQRNKGNFPGRFSGRQFSNSRSEMNVSTLELGDSALYLCATTTGLPTDAQYFGPGTRLTVL.

This clonotype was seen many times. CDR3 region: CASSSPVNEQFF. For the CDR3, the DNA is TGTGCCAGCAGCTCTCCAGTCAATGAGCAGTTCTTC. The chain links TRBV6-5 to TRBJ2-1, with no clear D. Germline V gene data show CDR1 as MNHEY and CDR2 as SVGAGI. This CDR3 is built from 12 residues. V lost 6 bases, J lost 6 bases, and 9 bases lay in between.

A note on this clonotype: The CDR3 does not end in the conserved phenylalanine or tryptophan, so this is likely a read error. This chain uses TRBV24-1 with TRBJ1-5; 8 bases line up with TRBD1. There are 16 residues in the CDR3. Trimming removed 4 bases from V and 1 base from J; junction bases left unmatched: 5. Germline V gene lookup returns CDR1 KGHDR and CDR2 SFDVKD. CDR3 protein: CATSETGQGSNQPQHV. CDR3 nucleotide sequence: TGTGCCACCAGTGAGACTGGACAGGGAAGCAATCAGCCCCAGCATGTT.

This clonotype was seen many times. The J gene is TRBJ1-4, the V gene TRBV20-1; maybe TRBD1 (5 bases). CDR3 size: 15 residues. The V gene's germline CDR1 is DFQATT and CDR2 SNEGSKA (reference sequence). The ends were cut back, 1 base at V and 0 bases at J, with 9 bases in the middle. The CDR3 DNA reads as TGCAGTGCTAGAGTGCTAGGGGCAACTAATGAAAAACTGTTTTTT. This codes for CSARVLGATNEKLFF.

At least ten counts were recorded for this clonotype. V usage is TRBV20-1 and J usage is TRBJ2-4; D might be TRBD2 (6 bases). This CDR3 is 14 amino acids long. The germline V and J ends were trimmed by 3 bases and 6 bases, with 15 bases remaining between them. Germline V gives CDR1 DFQATT, CDR2 SNEGSKA (reference sequence). For the CDR3, the DNA is TGCAGTGCTAGCTGGAGGGCTGGGTCAAACATTCAGTACTTC. It translates to CSASWRAGSNIQYF.

This clonotype showed up many times. This rearrangement joins TRBV7-8 to TRBJ2-5; 11 positions agree with TRBD2. This CDR3 spans 16 amino acids. Germline V gene sequence: CDR1 SGHVS, CDR2 FQNEAQ. The junction had 7 bases not matched to a gene; V was cut back by 2 bases and J by 5 bases. The CDR3 sequence: CASSLHRLAGRETQYF. In DNA, the CDR3 is TGTGCCAGCAGCTTACATAGACTAGCGGGGAGGGAGACCCAGTACTTC.

With respect to this clonotype: A much larger clone sits a single nucleotide away, making a read error possible. The chain recombines TRBV30 with TRBJ2-7, with a tentative D call TRBD1 (6 bases). CDR1 and CDR2 (germline): GTSNPN, SVGIG (reference sequence). V was shortened by 0 bases and J by 3 bases, with 6 bases between the two germline ends. The CDR3 is 12 residues long. This chain's CDR3 is CAWSVGGYEQYF. The DNA for the CDR3 is TGTGCCTGGAGTGTAGGGGGCTACGAGCAGTACTTC.

This clonotype was recorded many times. The rearrangement links TRBV15 to TRBJ2-7; D may be TRBD1 (5 bases). Per germline, CDR1 LNHNV and CDR2 YYDKDF (reference sequence). The length of the CDR3 is 13 residues. V was pared by 4 bases and J by 1 base, with 8 bases between. The DNA for the CDR3 is TGTGCCACCAGCACAGCAGGGTCCTACGAGCAGTACTTC. It encodes CATSTAGSYEQYF.